The 11 T cell receptor beta chains listed next were all sequenced from one sample in a study of blood T cell repertoires in COVID-19. Assay used: immunoSEQ multiplex PCR; TCRdb lists only in-frame clones, some missing. The table includes about 140,000 clones, about 80% detected once. The specimen sequenced was peripheral blood. These receptors all stem from a woman aged 55-69 years with acute or convalescent COVID-19.

The V gene is TRBV6-5, the J gene TRBJ2-5; 7 nucleotides line up with TRBD2. The CDR3 consists of 13 residues. Germline CDR1 reads MNHEY; CDR2 reads SVGAGI. V dropped 6 bases and J dropped 5; count of bases not matched to a gene: 6. DNA of the CDR3: TGTGCCAGCAGGGCTAGCGGAGGGGAGACCCAGTACTTC. This codes for CASRASGGETQYF.

This clone came up once. The CDR3 protein is CASSPAGTRNEQFF. DNA for the CDR3: TGCGCCAGCTCCCCTGCCGGGACTAGAAATGAGCAGTTCTTC. The chain employs TRBV5-1 and TRBJ2-1; 8 bases match TRBD2. In germline, CDR1 is SGHRS, CDR2 YFSETQ. This CDR3 has 14 amino acids. V trimming: 7 bases; J trimming: 7 bases; junction bases outside the gene matches: 10.

The rearrangement links TRBV28 to TRBJ2-1; 9 nucleotides match TRBD2. The ends lost 6 bases at V and 8 bases at J; junction bases unmatched: 14. The CDR3 runs 16 residues. Per germline, CDR1 MDHEN and CDR2 SYDVKM. DNA of the CDR3: TGTGCCAGCAGGGGAAAAGGACTAGCGCGGTGGGATGAGCAGTTCTTC. Translation gives CASRGKGLARWDEQFF. The whole variable domain, filled in from reference TRBV28 and TRBJ2-1, reads DVKVTQSSRYLVKRTGEKVFLECVQDMDHENMFWYRQDPGLGLRLIYFSYDVKMKEKGDIPEGYSVSREKKERFSLILESASTNQTSMYLCASRGKGLARWDEQFFGPGTRLTVL.

V gene TRBV4-1 combines with J gene TRBJ2-7; weak D call: TRBD2 (6 bases). V dropped 1 base and J dropped 0 bases, with 13 bases sitting between them. This CDR3 comprises 16 residues. Looked up from germline, CDR1 is MGHRA and CDR2 is YSYEKL. The CDR3 protein is CASSQGSSGSSYEQYF. The DNA for the CDR3 is TGCGCCAGCAGCCAAGGATCCAGCGGGTCCTCCTACGAGCAGTACTTC.

The rearrangement joins TRBV7-3 to TRBJ2-7, with D maybe TRBD2 (5 bases). This CDR3 has 15 amino acids. Germline loops: CDR1 SGHTA, CDR2 FQGTGA. V gave up 1 base and J gave up 5 bases, with 15 bases separating them. The CDR3 sequence: CASSLSVASFDEQYF. The CDR3 nucleotides are TGTGCCAGCAGCTTAAGCGTGGCTAGCTTCGACGAGCAGTACTTC.

The chain has TRBV6-2 or TRBV6-3 and TRBJ2-1, with D perhaps TRBD1 (6 bases). V was pared by 5 bases and J by 13 bases, with 24 bases between. The V gene's germline CDR1 is MNHEY and CDR2 SVGEGT. This CDR3 contains 15 residues. The CDR3 reads CASSLYNRDGSKQFF. The CDR3 region has the DNA TGTGCCAGCAGTCTTTACAACAGGGACGGGTCGAAACAGTTCTTC.

The chain is built from TRBV28 and TRBJ2-5, with D tentatively TRBD2 (7 bases). V shed 3 bases and J shed 2 bases, with 13 bases lying between them. The CDR3 spans 15 residues. Germline lookup yields CDR1 MDHEN and CDR2 SYDVKM. The CDR3 loop reads CASSFLQGGQETQYF. CDR3 nucleotide sequence: TGTGCCAGCAGTTTCTTACAGGGAGGGCAAGAGACCCAGTACTTC. The variable domain in full, completed from reference TRBV28 and TRBJ2-5, reads DVKVTQSSRYLVKRTGEKVFLECVQDMDHENMFWYRQDPGLGLRLIYFSYDVKMKEKGDIPEGYSVSREKKERFSLILESASTNQTSMYLCASSFLQGGQETQYFGPGTRLLVL.

The rearrangement uses TRBV27 and TRBJ1-3, with D possibly matching TRBD1 (6 bases). CDR1 MNHEY and CDR2 SMNVEV come from the germline V gene (reference sequence). The CDR3 totals 14 residues. Trimming took off 5 bases at V and 0 bases at J, with 8 bases between the two ends. CDR3 in amino acids: CASSLRGSGNTIYF. The CDR3 bases are TGTGCCAGCAGTCTCAGGGGCTCTGGAAACACCATATATTTT.

The chain employs TRBV5-1 and TRBJ2-3, with TRBD1 matching over 9 bases. The CDR3 is 14 amino acids. In germline, CDR1 is SGHRS, CDR2 YFSETQ. After removal of 4 bases from V and 6 bases from J, the junction contained 6 bases not matched to a gene. The CDR3, as DNA: TGCGCCAGCAGCCCCGGGACAGGGAGTGATACGCAGTATTTT. Residues: CASSPGTGSDTQYF.

A remark on this clone: At the DNA level, this CDR3 is encoded by other sequences in the same sample as well. The chain recombines TRBV6-5 with TRBJ2-7; D call uncertain. The CDR3 runs to 13 residues. CDR1 is MNHEY, CDR2 SVGAGI, per germline. V dropped 6 bases and J dropped 0 bases, with 9 bases sitting between them. In DNA, the CDR3 is TGTGCCAGCAGCATACCGGGCTCCTACGAGCAGTACTTC. Residues: CASSIPGSYEQYF.

This sequence joins TRBV10-3 and TRBJ2-6; 7 bases map to TRBD1. In germline, CDR1 is ENHRY, CDR2 SYGVKD. Trimming at V came to 5 bases and at J to 0 bases, leaving 10 bases not matched to a gene. The CDR3 spans 18 residues. The CDR3 sequence is CAISRDSPKSSGANVLTF. In DNA form, the CDR3 reads TGTGCCATCAGTAGGGACAGTCCGAAGAGCTCTGGGGCCAACGTCCTGACTTTC.